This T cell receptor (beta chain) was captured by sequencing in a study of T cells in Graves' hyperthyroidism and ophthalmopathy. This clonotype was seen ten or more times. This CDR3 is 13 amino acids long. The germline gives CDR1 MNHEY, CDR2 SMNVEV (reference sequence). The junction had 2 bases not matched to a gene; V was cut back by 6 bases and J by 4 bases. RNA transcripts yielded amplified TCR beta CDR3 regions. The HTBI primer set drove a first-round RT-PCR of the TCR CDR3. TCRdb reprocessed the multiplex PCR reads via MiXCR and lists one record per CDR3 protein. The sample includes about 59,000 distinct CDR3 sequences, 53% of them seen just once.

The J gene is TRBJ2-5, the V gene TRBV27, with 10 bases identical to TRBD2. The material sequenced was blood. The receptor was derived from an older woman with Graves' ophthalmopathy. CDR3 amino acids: CASRLAGVETQYF. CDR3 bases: TGTGCCAGCAGGCTAGCGGGGGTAGAGACCCAGTACTTC.